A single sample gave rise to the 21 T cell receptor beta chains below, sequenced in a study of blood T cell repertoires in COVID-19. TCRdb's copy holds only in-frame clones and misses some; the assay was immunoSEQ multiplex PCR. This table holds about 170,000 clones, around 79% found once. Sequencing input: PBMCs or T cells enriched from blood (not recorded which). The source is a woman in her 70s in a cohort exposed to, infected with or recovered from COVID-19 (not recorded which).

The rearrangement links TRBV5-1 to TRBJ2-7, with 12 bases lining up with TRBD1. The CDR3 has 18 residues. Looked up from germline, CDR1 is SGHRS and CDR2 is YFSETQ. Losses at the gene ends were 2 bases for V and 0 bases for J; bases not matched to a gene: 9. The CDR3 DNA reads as TGCGCCAGCAGCTTAACCGGGACAGGGGGCGGAAGCTCCTACGAGCAGTACTTC. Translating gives CASSLTGTGGGSSYEQYF.

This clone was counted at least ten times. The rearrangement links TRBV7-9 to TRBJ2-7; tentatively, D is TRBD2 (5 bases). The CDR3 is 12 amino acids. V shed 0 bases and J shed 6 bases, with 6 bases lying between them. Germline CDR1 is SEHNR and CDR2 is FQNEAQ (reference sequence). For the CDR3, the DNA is TGTGCCAGCAGCTTAGCAGGGAGCGAGCAGTACTTC. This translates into CASSLAGSEQYF.

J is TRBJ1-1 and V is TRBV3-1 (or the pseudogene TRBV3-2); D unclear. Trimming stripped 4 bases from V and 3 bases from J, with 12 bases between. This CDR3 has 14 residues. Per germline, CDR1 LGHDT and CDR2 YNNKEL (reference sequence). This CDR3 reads CASSREGRDTEAFF. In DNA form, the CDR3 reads TGTGCCAGCAGCCGGGAGGGTCGGGACACTGAAGCTTTCTTT.

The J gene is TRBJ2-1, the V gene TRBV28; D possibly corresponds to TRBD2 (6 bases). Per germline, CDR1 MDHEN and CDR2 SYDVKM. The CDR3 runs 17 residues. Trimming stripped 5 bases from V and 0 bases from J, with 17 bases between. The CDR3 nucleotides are TGTGCCAGCAGTCCGCTGACTAGGGCGGGCTCCTACAATGAGCAGTTCTTC. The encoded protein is CASSPLTRAGSYNEQFF.

The CDR3 sequence is CASSPSLARGAETQYF. The CDR3 DNA follows: TGTGCCAGCAGCCCCTCGCTAGCGCGAGGCGCGGAGACCCAGTACTTC. The chain joins TRBV7-2 to TRBJ2-5; possible D gene TRBD2, 6 bases. The CDR3 loop spans 16 amino acids. Trimming removed 5 bases from V and 5 bases from J, with 21 bases in between. Germline V gene lookup returns CDR1 SGHTA and CDR2 FQGNSA.

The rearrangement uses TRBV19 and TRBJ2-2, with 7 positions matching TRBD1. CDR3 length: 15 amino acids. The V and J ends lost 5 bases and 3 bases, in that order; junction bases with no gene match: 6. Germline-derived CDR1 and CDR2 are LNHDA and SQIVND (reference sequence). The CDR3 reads CASSPQGEYTGELFF. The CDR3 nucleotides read TGTGCCAGTAGTCCCCAGGGGGAGTACACCGGGGAGCTGTTTTTT.

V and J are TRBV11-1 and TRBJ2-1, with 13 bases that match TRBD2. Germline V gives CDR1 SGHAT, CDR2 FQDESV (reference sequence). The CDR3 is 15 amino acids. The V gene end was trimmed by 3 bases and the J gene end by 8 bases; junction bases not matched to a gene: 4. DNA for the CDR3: TGTGCCAGCAGCTTGGGGACTAGCGGGATATATGAGCAGTTCTTC. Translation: CASSLGTSGIYEQFF.

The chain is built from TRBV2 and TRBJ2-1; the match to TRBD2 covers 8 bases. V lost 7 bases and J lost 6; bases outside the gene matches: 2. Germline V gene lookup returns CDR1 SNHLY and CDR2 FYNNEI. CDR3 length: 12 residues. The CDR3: CASTTSGNEQFF. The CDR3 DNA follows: TGTGCCAGCACCACTAGCGGCAATGAGCAGTTCTTC.

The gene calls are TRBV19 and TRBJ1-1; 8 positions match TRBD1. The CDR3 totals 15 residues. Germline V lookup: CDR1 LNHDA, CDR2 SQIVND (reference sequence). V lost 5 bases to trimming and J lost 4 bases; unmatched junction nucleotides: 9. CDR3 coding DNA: TGTGCCAGTAGTCTACAGGGGGGAGGCGGCACTGAAGCTTTCTTT. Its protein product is CASSLQGGGGTEAFF.

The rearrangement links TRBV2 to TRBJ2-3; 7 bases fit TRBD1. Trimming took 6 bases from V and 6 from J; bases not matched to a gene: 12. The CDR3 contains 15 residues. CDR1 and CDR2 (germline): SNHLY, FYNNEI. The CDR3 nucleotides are TGTGCCAGCAGGCTACAGGGGCAGTATACGGATACGCAGTATTTT. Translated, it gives CASRLQGQYTDTQYF.

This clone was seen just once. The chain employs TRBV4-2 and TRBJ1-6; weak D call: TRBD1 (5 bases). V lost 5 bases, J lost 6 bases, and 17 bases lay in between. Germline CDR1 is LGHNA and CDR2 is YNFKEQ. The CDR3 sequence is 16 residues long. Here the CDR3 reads CASSLTPGGGNSPLHF. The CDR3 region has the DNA TGTGCCAGCAGCTTGACCCCGGGGGGAGGTAATTCACCCCTCCACTTT.

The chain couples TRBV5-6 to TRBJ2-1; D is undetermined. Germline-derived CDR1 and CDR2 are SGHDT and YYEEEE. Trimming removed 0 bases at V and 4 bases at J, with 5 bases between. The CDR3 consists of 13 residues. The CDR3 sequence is CASSLGLYNEQFF. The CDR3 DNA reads TGTGCCAGCAGCTTGGGACTGTACAATGAGCAGTTCTTC.

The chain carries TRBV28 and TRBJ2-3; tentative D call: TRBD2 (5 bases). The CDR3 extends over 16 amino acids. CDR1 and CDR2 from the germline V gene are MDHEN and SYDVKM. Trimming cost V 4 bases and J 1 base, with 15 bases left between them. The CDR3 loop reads CASSSLSAEGTDTQYF. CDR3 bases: TGTGCCAGCAGTTCCCTTAGTGCGGAGGGCACAGATACGCAGTATTTT.

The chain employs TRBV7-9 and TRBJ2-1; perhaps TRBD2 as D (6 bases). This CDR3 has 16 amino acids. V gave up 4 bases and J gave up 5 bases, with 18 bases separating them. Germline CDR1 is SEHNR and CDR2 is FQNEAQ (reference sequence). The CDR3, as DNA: TGTGCCAGCAGCTCCCTCTCGGGTAGCGGACACAATGAGCAGTTCTTC. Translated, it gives CASSSLSGSGHNEQFF.

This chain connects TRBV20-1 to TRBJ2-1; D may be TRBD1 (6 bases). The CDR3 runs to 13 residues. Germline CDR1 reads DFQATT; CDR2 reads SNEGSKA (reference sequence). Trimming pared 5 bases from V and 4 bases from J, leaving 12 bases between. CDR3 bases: TGCAGTGCTCGTGGACAGTTTTACAATGAGCAGTTCTTC. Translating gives CSARGQFYNEQFF.

The DNA for the CDR3 is TGCAGCGTTGAAGATCGTGATACCGGGACTTCACCGACTAGCGAGGCAGATACGCAGTATTTT. It encodes CSVEDRDTGTSPTSEADTQYF. The chain uses TRBV29-1 and TRBJ2-3, with 8 bases aligning to TRBD2. Germline-derived CDR1 and CDR2 are SQVTM and ANQGSEA. The CDR3 sequence is 21 residues long. The ends lost 0 bases at V and 4 bases at J; junction bases unmatched: 24.

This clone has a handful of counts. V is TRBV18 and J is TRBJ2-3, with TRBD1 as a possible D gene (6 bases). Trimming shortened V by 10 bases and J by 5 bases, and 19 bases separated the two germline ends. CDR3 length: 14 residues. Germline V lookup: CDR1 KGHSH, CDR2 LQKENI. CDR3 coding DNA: TGTGCCATCCGCAGGACAGACGCAGGAGATACGCAGTATTTT. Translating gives CAIRRTDAGDTQYF. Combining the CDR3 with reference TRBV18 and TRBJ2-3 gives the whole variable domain NAGVMQNPRHLVRRRGQEARLRCSPMKGHSHVYWYRQLPEEGLKFMVYLQKENIIDESGMPKERFSAEFPKEGPSILRIQQVVRGDSAAYFCAIRRTDAGDTQYFGPGTRLTVL.

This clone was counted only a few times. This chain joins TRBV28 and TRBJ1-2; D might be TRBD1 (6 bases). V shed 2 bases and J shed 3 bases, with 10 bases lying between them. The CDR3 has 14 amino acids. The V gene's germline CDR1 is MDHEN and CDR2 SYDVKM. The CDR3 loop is CASSLEQGYYGYTF. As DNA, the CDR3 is TGTGCCAGCAGTTTAGAACAGGGATACTATGGCTACACCTTC.

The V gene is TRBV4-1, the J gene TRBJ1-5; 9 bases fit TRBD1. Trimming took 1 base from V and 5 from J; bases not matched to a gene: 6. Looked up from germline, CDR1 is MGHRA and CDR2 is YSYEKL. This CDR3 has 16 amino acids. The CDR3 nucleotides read TGCGCCAGCAGCCAAGCCGGGACAGGGCGAGATCAGCCCCAGCATTTT. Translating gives CASSQAGTGRDQPQHF.

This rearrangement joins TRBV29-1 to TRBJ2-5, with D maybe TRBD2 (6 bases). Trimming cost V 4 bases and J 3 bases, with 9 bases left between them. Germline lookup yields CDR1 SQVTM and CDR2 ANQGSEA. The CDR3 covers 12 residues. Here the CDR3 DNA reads TGCAGCGTTGCGGGAGCGGAAGAGACCCAGTACTTC. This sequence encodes CSVAGAEETQYF.

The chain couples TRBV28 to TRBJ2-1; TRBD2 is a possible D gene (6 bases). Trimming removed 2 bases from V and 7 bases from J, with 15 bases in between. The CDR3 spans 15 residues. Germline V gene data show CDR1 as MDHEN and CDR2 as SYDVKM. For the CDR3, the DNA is TGTGCCAGCAGTTTACGCGGGATGAATAGGAATGAGCAGTTCTTC. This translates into CASSLRGMNRNEQFF.